This TCR beta chain was documented in a study of blood T cell repertoires in COVID-19. Overall study: The analysed material was cDNA or gDNA that came from T cells, B-cell-depleted T cells, or PBMCs.

This table comes from immunoSEQ multiplex PCR, and its TCRdb copy is limited to in-frame clones, with some not included. The sample has about 310,000 clones; about 87% are singletons. The germline gives CDR1 MNHEY, CDR2 SVGAGI. The junction had 0 bases not matched to a gene; V was cut back by 0 bases and J by 4 bases. The CDR3 sequence is 15 residues long. Across about two dozen US areas, participants ranged in age from about 18 to 90 years. All recovered Cohort 3 donors got two negative PCRs, got clearance, or saw symptom resolution. V gene TRBV6-5 combines with J gene TRBJ2-1, with 10 positions matching TRBD2. The sample was PBMCs or T cells enriched from blood (not recorded which). The sequence came from a woman aged 18-30 years who had recovered from COVID-19. This CDR3 reads CASSYSSGGYNEQFF. CDR3 coding DNA: TGTGCCAGCAGTTACTCTAGCGGGGGGTACAATGAGCAGTTCTTC.